This TCR beta chain appears in the sequencing data of a study of regulatory T cells in long-lasting Graves disease. Looking at the study overall: Patients with persistent Graves' disease had over 5 years of antithyroid drugs and persistent TSH receptor antibodies.

iRepertoire HTBI primers and Arm-PCR of CDR3 regions built TCR beta libraries. In TCRdb, the multiplex PCR reads were re-called with MiXCR into one record per CDR3 protein. The sample lists about 660,000 distinct CDR3 sequences, about 32% occurring once. Germline CDR1 SNHLY, CDR2 FYNNEI. V was shortened by 4 bases and J by 11 bases, with 11 bases between the two germline ends. This CDR3 is built from 11 residues. Time point here: persistent/refractory GD, antithyroid drugs over 5 years with positive TRAb. RNA from PBMCs was the source of the TCR library. Approximately 8.2-milliliter peripheral blood samples went into EDTA tubes. This clonotype was recorded a few times. What it binds is not known. Study-wide results and limits: Newly diagnosed patients shared about 950 public clonotypes; persistent patients shared around 2,500. There was favoring of TRBV28, TRBJ1-2 and TRBJ2-5 in persistent disease.

V and J are TRBV2 and TRBJ1-1; D is uncertain. The receptor was isolated from a female donor with Graves disease. The sequences come from peripheral blood mononuclear cells (PBMCs), collected when the disease was refractory, from a patient treated with antithyroid drugs. CDR3 DNA sequence: TGTGCCAGCAGTGTACGTAGTGGGGCTTTCTTT. Translated: CASSVRSGAFF.